This paragraph reports one TCR beta chain. From germline, CDR1 is MDHEN and CDR2 SYDVKM. The ends were cut back, 6 bases at V and 2 bases at J, with 16 bases in the middle. The CDR3 is 15 amino acids. Original processing methods: How many nucleated cells were present was estimated from reference gene primer amplification. TCRdb's copy holds only in-frame clones and misses some; the assay was immunoSEQ multiplex PCR. Clone size and the V and J calls come from that table; the DNA yielded D and trimming. The sample has around 300,000 clones, roughly 85% seen once. The data were taken from a study of blood T cell repertoires in COVID-19.

This chain connects TRBV28 to TRBJ1-2, with D perhaps matching TRBD1 (5 bases). What was sequenced was peripheral blood. This clonotype was sampled from a woman between 50 and 59 years old who had recovered from COVID-19. Here the CDR3 reads CASSPGGRINYGYTF. Written as DNA, the CDR3 is TGTGCCAGCAGCCCGGGGGGAAGGATCAACTATGGCTACACCTTC.